This T cell receptor beta chain was obtained from a study of shared clonotypes between healthy human individuals. This table comes from immunoSEQ multiplex PCR, and its TCRdb copy is limited to in-frame clones, with some not included. The table records roughly 2.5 million clones, more than 80% of them present only once. The sequence came from a man between 18 and 29 years old in good health. Sequencing was carried out using naive CD4+ T cells sorted from blood. Noted subset: CD45RA+ positively selected.

DNA of the CDR3: TGTGCCAGCAGCCGAATTGGAAACACCATATATTTT. Amino acids: CASSRIGNTIYF. The chain couples TRBV2 to TRBJ1-3; no definite D call. The CDR3 spans 12 residues. The V end lost 6 bases, the J end lost 3 bases, and 6 bases lay between the germline ends. CDR1 SNHLY and CDR2 FYNNEI come from the germline V gene.